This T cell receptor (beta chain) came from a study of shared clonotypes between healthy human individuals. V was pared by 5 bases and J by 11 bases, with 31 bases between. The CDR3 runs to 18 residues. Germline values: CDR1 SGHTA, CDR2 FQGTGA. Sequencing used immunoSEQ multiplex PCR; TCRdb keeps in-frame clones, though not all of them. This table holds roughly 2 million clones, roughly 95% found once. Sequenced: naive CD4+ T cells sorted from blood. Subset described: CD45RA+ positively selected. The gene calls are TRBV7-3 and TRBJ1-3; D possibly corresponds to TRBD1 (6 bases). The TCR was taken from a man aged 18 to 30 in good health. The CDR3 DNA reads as TGTGCCAGCAGCGGGGGGCCCCGGGACTTACATTATCACCGGGCCATATATTTT. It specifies CASSGGPRDLHYHRAIYF.